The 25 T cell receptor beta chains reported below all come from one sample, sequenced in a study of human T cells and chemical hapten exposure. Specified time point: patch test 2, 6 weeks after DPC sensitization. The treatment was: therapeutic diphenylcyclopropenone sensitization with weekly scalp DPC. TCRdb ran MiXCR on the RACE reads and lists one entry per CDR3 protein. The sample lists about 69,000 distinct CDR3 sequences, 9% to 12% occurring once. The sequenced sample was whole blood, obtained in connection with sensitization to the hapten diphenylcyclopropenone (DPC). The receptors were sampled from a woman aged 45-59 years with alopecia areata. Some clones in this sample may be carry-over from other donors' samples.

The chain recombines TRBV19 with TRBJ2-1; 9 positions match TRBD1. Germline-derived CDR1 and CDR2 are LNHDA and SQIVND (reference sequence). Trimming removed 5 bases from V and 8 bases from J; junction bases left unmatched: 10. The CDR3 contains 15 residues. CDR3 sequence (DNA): TGTGCCAGTAGTCCAACAGGGGGCTTTATCCATGAGCAGTTCTTC. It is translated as CASSPTGGFIHEQFF.

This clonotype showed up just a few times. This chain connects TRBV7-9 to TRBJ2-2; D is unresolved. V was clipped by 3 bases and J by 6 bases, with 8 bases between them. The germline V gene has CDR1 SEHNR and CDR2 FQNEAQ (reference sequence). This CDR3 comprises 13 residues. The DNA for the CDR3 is TGTGCCAGCAGCTTCGTCAGCCCCGGGGAGCTGTTTTTT. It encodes CASSFVSPGELFF.

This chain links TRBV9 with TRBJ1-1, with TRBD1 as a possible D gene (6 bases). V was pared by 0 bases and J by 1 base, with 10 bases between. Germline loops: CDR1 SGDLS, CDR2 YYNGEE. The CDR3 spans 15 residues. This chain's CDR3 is CASSVDGTRNTEAFF. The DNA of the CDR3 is TGTGCCAGCAGCGTAGACGGGACAAGGAACACTGAAGCTTTCTTT. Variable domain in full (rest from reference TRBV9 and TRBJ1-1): DSGVTQTPKHLITATGQRVTLRCSPRSGDLSVYWYQQSLDQGLQFLIQYYNGEERAKGNILERFSAQQFPDLHSELNLSSLELGDSALYFCASSVDGTRNTEAFFGQGTRLTVV.

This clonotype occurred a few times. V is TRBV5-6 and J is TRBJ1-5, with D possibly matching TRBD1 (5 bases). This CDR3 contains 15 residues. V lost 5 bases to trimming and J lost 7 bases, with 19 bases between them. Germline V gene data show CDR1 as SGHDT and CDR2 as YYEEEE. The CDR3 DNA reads TGTGCCAGCAGTTTGAGGACCCTAGGGGCCCAGCCCCAGCATTTT. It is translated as CASSLRTLGAQPQHF.

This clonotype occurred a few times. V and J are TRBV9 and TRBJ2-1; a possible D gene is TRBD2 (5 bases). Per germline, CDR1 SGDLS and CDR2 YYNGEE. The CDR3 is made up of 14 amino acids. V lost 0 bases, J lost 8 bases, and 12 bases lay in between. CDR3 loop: CASSVGLAVDEQFF. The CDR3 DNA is TGTGCCAGCAGCGTAGGGCTAGCAGTCGATGAGCAGTTCTTC.

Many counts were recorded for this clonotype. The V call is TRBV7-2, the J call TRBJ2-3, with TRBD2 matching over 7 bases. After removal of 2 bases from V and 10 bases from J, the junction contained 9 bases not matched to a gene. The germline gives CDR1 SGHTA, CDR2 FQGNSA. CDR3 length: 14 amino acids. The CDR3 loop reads CASSLITSVWAQYF. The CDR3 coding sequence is TGTGCCAGCAGCTTAATAACTAGCGTTTGGGCGCAGTATTTT.

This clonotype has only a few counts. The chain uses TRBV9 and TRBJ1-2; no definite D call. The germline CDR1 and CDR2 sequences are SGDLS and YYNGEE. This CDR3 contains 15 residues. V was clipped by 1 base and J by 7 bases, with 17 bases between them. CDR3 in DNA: TGTGCCAGCAGCGTAAAGGGAGGGTCATACGGTGGCTACACCTTC. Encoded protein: CASSVKGGSYGGYTF.

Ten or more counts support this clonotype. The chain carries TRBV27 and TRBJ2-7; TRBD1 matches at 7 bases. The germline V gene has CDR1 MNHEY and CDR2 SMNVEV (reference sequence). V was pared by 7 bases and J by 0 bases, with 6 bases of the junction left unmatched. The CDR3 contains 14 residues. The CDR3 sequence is CASKRTGDSYEQYF. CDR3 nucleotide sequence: TGTGCCAGCAAGAGGACAGGCGACTCCTACGAGCAGTACTTC.

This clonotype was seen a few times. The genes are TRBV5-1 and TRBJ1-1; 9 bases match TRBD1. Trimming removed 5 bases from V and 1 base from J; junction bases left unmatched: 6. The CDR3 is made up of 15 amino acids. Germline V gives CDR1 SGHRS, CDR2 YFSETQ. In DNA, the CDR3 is TGCGCCAGCAGACCCGGGACAGGGAGGAACACTGAAGCTTTCTTT. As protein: CASRPGTGRNTEAFF.

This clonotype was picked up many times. The CDR3 DNA reads as TGTGCCAGCAGCCAGGGACGGAACACTGAAGCTTTCTTT. This translates into CASSQGRNTEAFF. This chain links TRBV6-4 with TRBJ1-1; a possible D gene is TRBD1 (5 bases). Between the trimmed V and J ends, which lost 6 bases and 1 base, there was a span of 9 bases. From germline, CDR1 is MRHNA and CDR2 SNTAGT. The CDR3 loop spans 13 amino acids.

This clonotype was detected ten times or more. CDR3 DNA: TGCAGTGCTAGTCCCCTCGGGCGCACAGATACGCAGTATTTT. Encoded protein: CSASPLGRTDTQYF. The chain has TRBV20-1 and TRBJ2-3; D gene ambiguous. CDR3 size: 14 residues. V was clipped by 3 bases and J by 1 base, with 11 bases between them. Germline CDR1 DFQATT, CDR2 SNEGSKA (reference sequence).

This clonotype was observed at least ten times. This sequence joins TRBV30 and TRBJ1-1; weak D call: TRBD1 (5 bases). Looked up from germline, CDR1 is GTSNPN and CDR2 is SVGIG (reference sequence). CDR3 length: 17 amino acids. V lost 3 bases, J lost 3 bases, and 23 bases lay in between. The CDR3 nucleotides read TGTGCCTGGAGACCCGGAGGAGGACGGGGGTTGTACACTGAAGCTTTCTTT. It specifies CAWRPGGGRGLYTEAFF.

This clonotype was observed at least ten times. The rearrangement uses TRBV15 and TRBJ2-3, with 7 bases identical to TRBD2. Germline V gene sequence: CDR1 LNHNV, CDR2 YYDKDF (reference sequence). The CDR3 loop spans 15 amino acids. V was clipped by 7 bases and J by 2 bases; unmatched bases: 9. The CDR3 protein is CATNFQRGLTDTQYF. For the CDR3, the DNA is TGTGCCACCAATTTCCAGCGGGGCCTCACAGATACGCAGTATTTT.

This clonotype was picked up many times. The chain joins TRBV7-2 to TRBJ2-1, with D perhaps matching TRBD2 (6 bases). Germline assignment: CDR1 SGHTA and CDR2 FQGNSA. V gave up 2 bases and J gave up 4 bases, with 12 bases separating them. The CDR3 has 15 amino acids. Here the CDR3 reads CASSLFGAGYNEQFF. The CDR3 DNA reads TGTGCCAGCAGCTTATTCGGAGCGGGTTACAATGAGCAGTTCTTC.

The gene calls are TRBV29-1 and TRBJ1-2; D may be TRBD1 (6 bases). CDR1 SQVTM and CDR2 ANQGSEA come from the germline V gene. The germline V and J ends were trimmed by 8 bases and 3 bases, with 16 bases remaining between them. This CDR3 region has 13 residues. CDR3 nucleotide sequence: TGCAGCTACGGGGCAGGGGCGGACTATGGCTACACCTTC. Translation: CSYGAGADYGYTF.

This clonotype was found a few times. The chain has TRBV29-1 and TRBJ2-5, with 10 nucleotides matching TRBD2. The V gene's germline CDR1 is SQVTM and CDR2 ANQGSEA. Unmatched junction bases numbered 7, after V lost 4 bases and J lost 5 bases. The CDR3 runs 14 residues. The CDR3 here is CSVAASGSLETQYF. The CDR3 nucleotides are TGCAGCGTTGCGGCTAGCGGGAGTCTTGAGACCCAGTACTTC.

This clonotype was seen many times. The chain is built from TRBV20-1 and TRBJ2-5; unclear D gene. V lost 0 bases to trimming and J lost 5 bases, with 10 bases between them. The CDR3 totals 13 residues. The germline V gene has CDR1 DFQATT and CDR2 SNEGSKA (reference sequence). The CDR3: CSARDPGLETQYF. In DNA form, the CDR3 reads TGCAGTGCTAGAGATCCCGGGTTGGAGACCCAGTACTTC.

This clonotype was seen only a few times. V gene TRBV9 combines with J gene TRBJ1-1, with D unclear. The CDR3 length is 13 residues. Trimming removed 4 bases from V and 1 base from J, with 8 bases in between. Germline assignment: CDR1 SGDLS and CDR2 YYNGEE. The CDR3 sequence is CASSPHGNTEAFF. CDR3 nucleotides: TGTGCCAGCAGCCCACATGGGAACACTGAAGCTTTCTTT.

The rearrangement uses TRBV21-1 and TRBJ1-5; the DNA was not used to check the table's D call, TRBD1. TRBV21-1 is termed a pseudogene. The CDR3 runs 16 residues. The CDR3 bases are TGTGCCAGCCCAGCTCCCCCGAGCCGCGGCAATCAGCCCCAGCATTTT. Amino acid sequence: CASPAPPSRGNQPQHF.

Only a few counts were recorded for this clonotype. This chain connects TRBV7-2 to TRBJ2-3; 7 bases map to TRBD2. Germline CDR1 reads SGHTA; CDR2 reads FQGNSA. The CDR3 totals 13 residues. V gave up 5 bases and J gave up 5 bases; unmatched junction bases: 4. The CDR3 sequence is CASSGLVVDTQYF. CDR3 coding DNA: TGTGCCAGCAGCGGACTAGTGGTAGATACGCAGTATTTT.

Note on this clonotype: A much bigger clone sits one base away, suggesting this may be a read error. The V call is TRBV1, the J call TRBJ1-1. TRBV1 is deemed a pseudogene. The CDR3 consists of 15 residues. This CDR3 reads CTSSQLWTGSTEAFF. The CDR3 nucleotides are TGCACCAGCAGCCAGCTATGGACGGGGAGCACTGAAGCTTTCTTT.

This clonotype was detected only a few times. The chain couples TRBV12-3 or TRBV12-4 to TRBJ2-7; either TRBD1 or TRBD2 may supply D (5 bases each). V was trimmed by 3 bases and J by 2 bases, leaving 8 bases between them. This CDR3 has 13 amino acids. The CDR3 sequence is CASSLGTTYEQYF. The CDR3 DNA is TGTGCCAGCAGTTTGGGGACGACCTACGAGCAGTACTTC.

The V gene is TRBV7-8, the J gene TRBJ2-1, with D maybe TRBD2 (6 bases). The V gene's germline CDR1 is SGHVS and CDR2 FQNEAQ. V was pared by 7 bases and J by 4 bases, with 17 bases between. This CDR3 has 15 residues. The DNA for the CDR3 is TGTGCCAGCACCAACGAGGCGGGGCTATACAATGAGCAGTTCTTC. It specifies CASTNEAGLYNEQFF.

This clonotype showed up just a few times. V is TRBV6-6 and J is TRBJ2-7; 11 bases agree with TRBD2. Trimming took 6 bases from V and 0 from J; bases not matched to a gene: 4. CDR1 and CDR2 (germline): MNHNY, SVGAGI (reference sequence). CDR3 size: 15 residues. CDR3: CASRTTSGSSYEQYF. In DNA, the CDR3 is TGTGCCAGCAGGACCACTAGCGGGAGCTCCTACGAGCAGTACTTC.

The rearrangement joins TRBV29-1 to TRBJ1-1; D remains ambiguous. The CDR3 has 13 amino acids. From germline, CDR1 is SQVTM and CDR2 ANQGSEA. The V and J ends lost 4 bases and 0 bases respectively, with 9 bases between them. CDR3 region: CSVVKQMNTEAFF. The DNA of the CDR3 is TGCAGCGTTGTGAAACAGATGAACACTGAAGCTTTCTTT.